The TCR beta chain under discussion was sequenced for a study of blood T cell repertoires in COVID-19 (dated by TCRdb to the early 2020s). Background on the whole study: Collaborator samples came from the United States, Italy and Spain and covered acute and convalescent phases of COVID-19. The samples were drawn from the first 160 participants of the ongoing ImmuneRACE study and from 950 to 1,500 subjects provided by 6 global collaborators. The dataset comprised deeply sampled blood TCRbeta repertoires from subjects exposed to, actively infected with, or recovered from COVID-19. A de-identified subject ID, COVID-19 status, age in years and sex were almost always included in the sample metadata. A freely available public database, intended as a resource for researchers studying the immune response to SARS-CoV-2, is where the repertoires were released. The prospective study material was composed of cDNA or gDNA derived from T cells, B-cell-depleted T cells, or PBMCs. HLA class I and class II types, where available, came from metadata supplied by the sample provider rather than from assay-based typing.

CDR1 and CDR2 are read off the germline V gene as WSHSY and SAAADI. The CDR3 covers 14 residues, taking in both the cysteine and the phenylalanine. Just CDR3 DNA is preserved here, 42 bases in frame from base 1. Germline trimming amounts to 7 bases on V and 4 bases on J, with 5 as the count of junction bases outside the gene matches. As to this clone: What antigen it recognizes has not been identified. No base quality values were provided; no much bigger clone lies one nucleotide off.

What the work shows at the level of the full study, not this receptor alone: The amount of clinical and demographic metadata varied by source and participant and was provided uncurated.

The immunoSEQ Assay, a bias-controlled multiplex PCR, was used to amplify TCRbeta CDR3 regions from genomic DNA. Turning to the authors' computational methods: Nucleated cell counts per sample were estimated from amplification of reference gene primers within the assay. To quantify the absolute abundance of each unique TCRbeta CDR3 rearrangement, sequence reads were collapsed and filtered. For each sample, productive Simpson clonality was calculated by taking the square root of Simpson's diversity index across productive rearrangements. TCRdb carries this immuneACCESS record with in-frame sequences only. Its versions omit some clonotypes, under half of them owing to an unresolved V gene in the studies checked, with the rest unexplained. D and trimming come from the DNA, and the V and J calls and clone size come from that table. For this sample the table gives around 380,000 clones, of which around 87% were detected only once. The ten most abundant clones make up approximately 1.2% of the sample.

Participants in the prospective study were aged about 18 to 90 years, lived in about two dozen United States geographic areas, and enrolled through a virtual design. In the prospective study, participants were assigned to cohorts based on the clinical history participants reported in a screening survey and a study questionnaire. Recovered participants in ImmuneRACE Cohort 3 were defined as having two consecutive negative NP/OP PCR tests, clearance from a healthcare professional, or resolution of symptoms. Each participant in the prospective study had whole blood, serum and a nasopharyngeal or oropharyngeal swab collected by mobile phlebotomists. Participants in the prospective study had the option to provide additional blood draws and questionnaires over a 2-month period. Before DNA extraction, prospective study blood samples were shipped either frozen or at room temperature.

The chain is assembled from TRBV10-2 and TRBJ1-3; TRBD1 fits 9 bases in the junction. Sequenced input: PBMCs or T cells enriched from blood (not recorded which). The TCR originated in a man aged 30-40 years who had recovered from COVID-19. The sequenced DNA: TGCGCCAGCACCACCGGGACAGGGGGAAACACCATATATTTT. Its protein product is CASTTGTGGNTIYF.